This T cell receptor (beta chain) was identified during a study of identical twins. V was shortened by 5 bases and J by 6 bases, with 16 bases between the two germline ends. Germline V gene data show CDR1 as DFQATT and CDR2 as SNEGSKA (reference sequence). The CDR3 is 13 amino acids. TCRdb re-derived calls from the 5' RACE reads in MiXCR, one entry per CDR3 protein. The sample lists about 920,000 distinct CDR3 sequences, about 12% occurring once. These records were also assigned to another study, of yellow fever vaccine responses in identical twins.

The TCR comes from a woman between 18 and 29 years old in good health. The sample was PBMCs. The V call is TRBV20-1, the J call TRBJ2-5; either TRBD1 or TRBD2 may supply D (7 bases each). Here the CDR3 DNA reads TGCAGTGCTGGTCTCCAGGGGGGGAAGACCCAGTACTTC. It specifies CSAGLQGGKTQYF.